The 9 T cell receptor beta chains given below trace back to one sample, sequenced in a study of blood T cells in healthy people across ages. Combining a sample-barcoded 5' primer with a J-beta primer mix, a second PCR ran for about 6 to 11 cycles. MiXCR, applied by TCRdb to the 5' RACE reads, yields one record per CDR3 protein. Of around 1.5 million distinct CDR3 sequences in the sample, approximately 42% were seen once. Input material: blood. The origin of the receptors is a woman aged 18-29 years in good health.

This chain links TRBV20-1 with TRBJ1-5, with 7 nucleotides matching TRBD1. The CDR3 contains 13 residues. CDR1 and CDR2 from the germline V gene are DFQATT and SNEGSKA (reference sequence). With 6 bases clipped from V and 2 bases from J, the junction kept 4 bases outside the gene matches. The CDR3 DNA sequence: TGCAGTGCAGTTACAGGGGGCAATCAGCCCCAGCATTTT. Residues: CSAVTGGNQPQHF.

This sequence joins TRBV6-1 and TRBJ2-1; possibly TRBD2 for D (7 bases). CDR1 is MNHNS, CDR2 SASEGT, per germline. The germline V and J ends were trimmed by 0 bases and 5 bases, with 20 bases remaining between them. The CDR3 is 18 amino acids. The CDR3 sequence: CASSEAGSGGQRHNEQFF. For the CDR3, the DNA is TGTGCCAGCAGTGAAGCGGGTTCGGGGGGACAAAGGCACAATGAGCAGTTCTTC.

The chain uses TRBV12-3 or TRBV12-4 and TRBJ1-6; 7 bases are shared with TRBD1. With 6 bases clipped from V and 7 bases from J, the junction kept 6 bases outside the gene matches. This CDR3 region has 14 residues. This CDR3 reads CASSRMTGNSPLHF. The CDR3 DNA reads as TGTGCCAGCAGCCGAATGACAGGGAATTCACCCCTCCACTTT.

Only a few counts were recorded for this clonotype. This sequence joins TRBV2 and TRBJ2-4; TRBD1 matches at 9 bases. The germline gives CDR1 SNHLY, CDR2 FYNNEI. J lost 1 base, V lost 6 bases, and 4 bases had no gene match. This CDR3 comprises 15 residues. The CDR3 DNA follows: TGTGCCAGCAGAAAAGGGACAGGGGCCAAAAACATTCAGTACTTC. Its translation is CASRKGTGAKNIQYF.

The genes are TRBV5-1 and TRBJ1-1; D is perhaps TRBD1 (5 bases). Germline V gene lookup returns CDR1 SGHRS and CDR2 YFSETQ. V was pared by 1 base and J by 7 bases, with 11 bases between. The CDR3 length is 13 residues. The CDR3: CASSLYVGGEAFF. The CDR3, as DNA: TGCGCCAGCAGCTTGTATGTTGGGGGTGAAGCTTTCTTT.

The count of this clonotype is one. The chain links TRBV12-3 or TRBV12-4 to TRBJ2-1; 10 nucleotides agree with TRBD2. The CDR3 spans 13 residues. V trimming: 10 bases; J trimming: 4 bases; junction bases outside the gene matches: 4. The CDR3 sequence is CATTSGAYNEQFF. CDR3 in DNA: TGTGCCACCACTAGCGGGGCGTACAATGAGCAGTTCTTC.

This clonotype came up a few times. In DNA, the CDR3 is TGTGCCAGCAGCGTAGGACAGCTTAATTCACCCCTCCACTTT. Residues: CASSVGQLNSPLHF. This chain connects TRBV9 to TRBJ1-6, with D tentatively TRBD1 (5 bases). CDR1 is SGDLS, CDR2 YYNGEE, per germline. Trimming took 0 bases from V and 6 from J, leaving 7 bases between them. This CDR3 has 14 amino acids.

The V call is TRBV4-1, the J call TRBJ2-5; D assignment may be TRBD1 or TRBD2 (6 bases each). This CDR3 is 15 amino acids long. Trimming shortened V by 5 bases and J by 5 bases, and 18 bases separated the two germline ends. CDR1 and CDR2 from the germline V gene are MGHRA and YSYEKL. The CDR3, as DNA: TGCGCCAGCAGCTTTACCGGGGGCCGGTTGGAGACCCAGTACTTC. Encoded protein: CASSFTGGRLETQYF.

This clonotype was counted many times. The chain couples TRBV7-2 to TRBJ1-2, with D possibly TRBD1 on 6 matching bases. CDR3 length equals 12 residues. Germline CDR1 reads SGHTA; CDR2 reads FQGNSA. Trimming stripped 1 base from V and 7 bases from J, with 7 bases between. The CDR3 DNA is TGTGCCAGCAGCTTAGACAGGGCTGGCTACACCTTC. Protein product: CASSLDRAGYTF. The complete variable domain, with remaining parts taken from reference TRBV7-2 and TRBJ1-2, reads GAGVSQSPSNKVTEKGKDVELRCDPISGHTALYWYRQSLGQGLEFLIYFQGNSAPDKSGLPSDRFSAERTGGSVSTLTIQRTQQEDSAVYLCASSLDRAGYTFGSGTRLTVV.